This passage covers 26 T cell receptor beta chains from one sample sequenced in a study of cytomegalovirus exposure and HLA in healthy donors (dated by TCRdb to about 2017). The library came from the immunoSEQ multiplex PCR assay. For the multiplex PCR, a mixture combining 60 forward primers for TCR Vbeta segments and 13 reverse primers for TCR Jbeta segments was used. TCRdb carries this immuneACCESS record with in-frame sequences only. Its versions omit some clonotypes, under half of them owing to an unresolved V gene in the studies checked, with the rest unexplained. The sample table records about 87,000 clones; roughly 72% of these occur just once. Around 20% of the sample comes from the top ten. The sample comprised PBMCs. The receptor set was obtained from a man in his thirties or forties in good health and CMV-seropositive.

This chain connects TRBV27 to TRBJ2-1, with D maybe TRBD2 (6 bases). V was shortened by 3 bases and J by 6 bases, with 15 bases between the two germline ends. The germline V gene encodes CDR1 MNHEY and CDR2 SMNVEV (reference sequence). The CDR3 covers 15 residues. The CDR3 sequence is CASSLRSGLFNEQFF. The CDR3 DNA sequence: TGTGCCAGCAGTTTGCGCAGCGGGTTGTTCAATGAGCAGTTCTTC.

This rearrangement joins TRBV29-1 to TRBJ1-1; TRBD1 might be the D (5 bases). This CDR3 spans 12 amino acids. Germline V gene sequence: CDR1 SQVTM, CDR2 ANQGSEA. Deletions cut 0 bases from V and 8 bases from J, with 10 bases between. CDR3 residues: CSVEDGGKEAFF. CDR3 bases: TGCAGCGTTGAAGATGGGGGGAAGGAAGCTTTCTTT.

The rearrangement uses TRBV21-1 and TRBJ1-4; the table names TRBD1, a call not compared with the DNA. TRBV21-1 is a documented pseudogene. CDR3 length: 16 amino acids. This chain's CDR3 is CASTGPQGITNEKLFF. The CDR3 DNA follows: TGTGCCAGCACCGGGCCTCAGGGGATAACTAATGAAAAACTGTTTTTT.

This clone came up a few times. The chain uses TRBV5-1 and TRBJ2-6; 11 bases are shared with TRBD2. The J segment lost 0 bases and the V segment lost 4 bases, leaving 6 bases of the junction unmatched. Germline-derived CDR1 and CDR2 are SGHRS and YFSETQ. The CDR3 consists of 18 residues. CDR3 in DNA: TGCGCCAGCAGCATAAGACTAGCGGGACGCTCTGGGGCCAACGTCCTGACTTTC. It is translated as CASSIRLAGRSGANVLTF.

This chain links TRBV6-1 with TRBJ2-1, with 7 bases aligning to TRBD2. V lost 7 bases to trimming and J lost 2 bases; unmatched junction nucleotides: 2. The CDR3 spans 13 residues. CDR1 MNHNS and CDR2 SASEGT come from the germline V gene. The CDR3 spells CASTAGAYNEQFF. CDR3 nucleotide sequence: TGTGCCAGCACCGCGGGGGCCTACAATGAGCAGTTCTTC.

This rearrangement joins TRBV27 to TRBJ1-1, with D unclear. The germline V and J ends were trimmed by 4 bases and 4 bases, with 13 bases remaining between them. The V gene's germline CDR1 is MNHEY and CDR2 SMNVEV (reference sequence). This CDR3 has 14 residues. The CDR3 is CASSSFGGFTEAFF. CDR3 bases: TGTGCCAGCAGTTCCTTTGGAGGGTTCACTGAAGCTTTCTTT.

J is TRBJ2-1 and V is TRBV4-1, with 11 bases identical to TRBD2. V was pared by 2 bases and J by 5 bases, with 8 bases of the junction left unmatched. CDR3 length equals 17 residues. CDR1 MGHRA and CDR2 YSYEKL come from the germline V gene. CDR3 coding DNA: TGCGCCAGCAGCCAACCCCTTAGCGGGGGGGCTCACAATGAGCAGTTCTTC. Translation: CASSQPLSGGAHNEQFF.

This clone came up a few times. The gene calls are TRBV5-6 and TRBJ2-5, with TRBD2 matching 7 bases. The germline V gene encodes CDR1 SGHDT and CDR2 YYEEEE. V lost 2 bases to trimming and J lost 4 bases; unmatched junction nucleotides: 5. There are 14 residues in the CDR3. CDR3 sequence (DNA): TGTGCCAGCAGCTTAGTAGGGAGGGCAGAGACCCAGTACTTC. Translating gives CASSLVGRAETQYF.

The rearrangement uses TRBV27 and TRBJ2-4; D gene ambiguous. The CDR3 runs 15 residues. Trimming took 4 bases from V and 0 from J, leaving 10 bases between them. Germline V CDR1 and CDR2: MNHEY, SMNVEV (reference sequence). The CDR3, as DNA: TGTGCCAGCAGTTCCAGTACGAAAGCCAAAAACATTCAGTACTTC. It is translated as CASSSSTKAKNIQYF.

CDR3 sequence: CASTQQGEGANVLTF. The CDR3 bases are TGTGCCAGCACCCAACAGGGAGAGGGGGCCAACGTCCTGACTTTC. This chain joins TRBV6-5 and TRBJ2-6; tentative D call: TRBD1 (6 bases). V was shortened by 7 bases and J by 4 bases, with 14 bases between the two germline ends. CDR3 length: 15 residues. Germline lookup yields CDR1 MNHEY and CDR2 SVGAGI.

The chain couples TRBV9 to TRBJ2-1, with D perhaps matching TRBD2 (6 bases). CDR1 is SGDLS and CDR2 is YYNGEE in the germline V gene. This CDR3 spans 13 amino acids. Trimming stripped 5 bases from V and 8 bases from J, with 14 bases between. Here the CDR3 reads CASRKTGDDEQFF. CDR3 DNA: TGTGCCAGCAGGAAAACGGGGGACGATGAGCAGTTCTTC.

This chain joins TRBV2 and TRBJ2-2, with D possibly TRBD1 on 6 matching bases. The CDR3 extends over 16 amino acids. Looked up from germline, CDR1 is SNHLY and CDR2 is FYNNEI. The ends were cut back, 0 bases at V and 2 bases at J, with 10 bases in the middle. The CDR3 nucleotides are TGTGCCAGCAGTGAAGCCGGGACACTTAACACCGGGGAGCTGTTTTTT. This codes for CASSEAGTLNTGELFF. Together with reference TRBV2 and TRBJ2-2, the CDR3 gives the full variable domain: EPEVTQTPSHQVTQMGQEVILRCVPISNHLYFYWYRQILGQKVEFLVSFYNNEISEKSEIFDDQFSVERPDGSNFTLKIRSTKLEDSAMYFCASSEAGTLNTGELFFGEGSRLTVL.

This chain joins TRBV9 and TRBJ1-3, with D maybe TRBD1 (6 bases). The CDR3 sequence is 16 residues long. The V end was cut by 0 bases, the J end by 8 bases, with 18 bases between. The germline CDR1 and CDR2 sequences are SGDLS and YYNGEE. The DNA for the CDR3 is TGTGCCAGCAGCGTAGCCCAAGGGACACCCGCGGACACCATATATTTT. This gives the protein CASSVAQGTPADTIYF.

The chain couples TRBV6-6 to TRBJ2-3; 13 positions agree with TRBD2. From germline, CDR1 is MNHNY and CDR2 SVGAGI (reference sequence). V gave up 5 bases and J gave up 5 bases; unmatched junction bases: 4. The CDR3 sequence is 15 residues long. CDR3 sequence: CASSQRTSGRDTQYF. In DNA, the CDR3 is TGTGCCAGCAGTCAACGGACTAGCGGGAGAGATACGCAGTATTTT.

The DNA of the CDR3 is TGTGCCAGCACAGCGGGGACGTCCGAAAAAGCTTTCTTT. It codes for CASTAGTSEKAFF. This chain links TRBV18 with TRBJ1-1, with a weak D call TRBD1 (5 bases). The CDR3 contains 13 residues. The germline V gene encodes CDR1 KGHSH and CDR2 LQKENI. Trimming took 8 bases from V and 9 from J, leaving 19 bases between them.

The V and J genes are TRBV2 and TRBJ1-5; D possibly corresponds to TRBD1 (5 bases). This CDR3 comprises 16 residues. Looked up from germline, CDR1 is SNHLY and CDR2 is FYNNEI. Trimming stripped 8 bases from V and 0 bases from J, with 17 bases between. CDR3 DNA sequence: TGTGCCAGCTCACCGGGGGGACCCCTTAGCAATCAGCCCCAGCATTTT. Translation gives CASSPGGPLSNQPQHF.

This chain joins TRBV6-1 and TRBJ1-5; possible D gene TRBD1, 5 bases. In germline, CDR1 is MNHNS, CDR2 SASEGT. The V gene lost 8 bases and the J gene lost 4 bases, with 15 bases spanning the gap. The CDR3 spans 14 residues. The CDR3 region has the DNA TGTGCCAGCTGGTCAGGGTTAAGGAATCAGCCCCAGCATTTT. It specifies CASWSGLRNQPQHF.

The chain carries TRBV7-2 and TRBJ2-7; D ambiguous. The CDR3 covers 11 residues. Trimming left V 4 bases short and J 2 bases short, with 3 bases between. In germline, CDR1 is SGHTA, CDR2 FQGNSA. In DNA, the CDR3 is TGTGCCAGCAGCTCCACCTACGAGCAGTACTTC. Residues: CASSSTYEQYF.

The chain carries TRBV5-1 and TRBJ1-1; TRBD1 is a possible D gene (5 bases). Germline CDR1 is SGHRS and CDR2 is YFSETQ. Trimming left V 0 bases short and J 4 bases short, with 16 bases between. This CDR3 has 16 amino acids. The CDR3 region is CASSLAGPQPGTEAFF. In DNA form, the CDR3 reads TGCGCCAGCAGCTTGGCAGGGCCTCAACCGGGCACTGAAGCTTTCTTT.

V usage is TRBV27 and J usage is TRBJ2-7; 8 bases are a match to TRBD2. This CDR3 region has 15 residues. J was trimmed by 0 bases and V by 4 bases; bases with no gene match: 5. In germline, CDR1 is MNHEY, CDR2 SMNVEV (reference sequence). The CDR3 loop is CASSWQRESSYEQYF. In DNA, the CDR3 is TGTGCCAGCAGTTGGCAGCGGGAGAGCTCCTACGAGCAGTACTTC.

V is TRBV2 and J is TRBJ1-5; D unclear. Germline V CDR1 and CDR2: SNHLY, FYNNEI. The CDR3 spans 13 residues. Trimming shortened V by 5 bases and J by 3 bases, and 8 bases separated the two germline ends. CDR3 amino acids: CASSNENNQPQHF. The DNA of the CDR3 is TGTGCCAGCAGTAACGAGAACAATCAGCCCCAGCATTTT.

CDR3 region: CASSVTGISYNEQFF. CDR3 coding DNA: TGCGCCAGCAGCGTGACAGGGATCTCCTACAATGAGCAGTTCTTC. The chain recombines TRBV5-1 with TRBJ2-1; 7 bases align to TRBD1. Germline V gene data show CDR1 as SGHRS and CDR2 as YFSETQ. The CDR3 has 15 residues. V shed 4 bases, J shed 0 bases, and the junction held 4 bases outside the gene matches.

This clone is categorized as medium-sized. The chain links TRBV4-3 to TRBJ2-7; D is undetermined. This CDR3 has 14 residues. Trimming removed 0 bases at V and 0 bases at J, with 6 bases between. CDR1 LGHNA and CDR2 YSLEER come from the germline V gene. CDR3 sequence: CASSQEHPSYEQYF. The CDR3 DNA reads TGCGCCAGCAGCCAAGAACACCCCTCCTACGAGCAGTACTTC.

In this sample, this clone turned up a few times. The V call is TRBV7-9, the J call TRBJ2-7; 9 bases are shared with TRBD1. Germline lookup yields CDR1 SEHNR and CDR2 FQNEAQ (reference sequence). The CDR3 consists of 15 residues. Trimming took 5 bases from V and 3 from J; bases not matched to a gene: 8. CDR3 sequence (DNA): TGTGCCAGCAGCCCACAGGGGGCGCCGGGCTACGAGCAGTACTTC. It translates to CASSPQGAPGYEQYF.

V gene TRBV9 combines with J gene TRBJ2-2; D might be TRBD2 (5 bases). V lost 0 bases and J lost 0, with 9 bases in between. Germline V CDR1 and CDR2: SGDLS, YYNGEE. There are 16 residues in the CDR3. For the CDR3, the DNA is TGTGCCAGCAGCGTAGGAGAGGGATCGAACACCGGGGAGCTGTTTTTT. Translated, it gives CASSVGEGSNTGELFF. Full variable domain (outside the CDR3, taken from reference TRBV9 and TRBJ2-2): DSGVTQTPKHLITATGQRVTLRCSPRSGDLSVYWYQQSLDQGLQFLIQYYNGEERAKGNILERFSAQQFPDLHSELNLSSLELGDSALYFCASSVGEGSNTGELFFGEGSRLTVL.

This chain uses TRBV29-1 with TRBJ1-2; tentative D call: TRBD1 (5 bases). Germline CDR1 and CDR2: SQVTM and ANQGSEA. The CDR3 contains 13 residues. V was cut by 0 bases and J by 8 bases, with 13 bases left in between. The CDR3 DNA reads as TGCAGCGTTGAAGAGTCCAGGGCGGGAGGCTACACCTTC. As protein: CSVEESRAGGYTF.